This T cell receptor beta chain was sequenced during a study of T cell responses to AZD1222 COVID-19 vaccine. The method was immunoSEQ multiplex PCR; TCRdb's version includes in-frame clones alone and lacks a portion of them. The profile shows roughly 99,000 clones, under 95% of them singletons. General observations from the study: A reported finding is that nearly half of spike-specific TCRs target unmutated variant regions. Spike-specific TCR breadth rose after two AZD1222 doses, and depth rose as well. At 160-218 and 743-854, vaccine-associated CD4 TCRs were dominant, and they spanned spike.

On this clone itself: Its target is not known.

The CDR3 totals 15 residues. The ends lost 2 bases at V and 4 bases at J; junction bases unmatched: 5. Germline V gene data show CDR1 as SGHDN and CDR2 as FVKESK. The sequence was collected from an adult in good health. The material sequenced was peripheral blood, taken on day 0 of AZD1222 vaccination. This chain joins TRBV14 and TRBJ2-3; TRBD2 aligns across 8 bases. The CDR3 DNA reads as TGTGCCAGCAGCCAATTGCTTAGCGGGGCAGATACGCAGTATTTT. This codes for CASSQLLSGADTQYF.